Included here is one T cell receptor (beta chain) sequence, with context. This sample is part of a study of T cell clones after liver transplantation. On the study more broadly: In this trial, immunosuppression withdrawal was attempted within 2 years of liver transplant. TCRbeta sequencing after a pre-transplant mixed lymphocyte reaction identified graft-donor-reactive clones, later tracked in post-transplant blood.

TCRdb's copy holds only in-frame clones and misses some; the assay was immunoSEQ multiplex PCR. The sample holds some 60,000 clones; approximately 70% are singletons and the top ten take approximately 2.6%. This CDR3 is 15 amino acids long. V was clipped by 3 bases and J by 2 bases; unmatched bases: 10. Germline V CDR1 and CDR2: GTSNPN, SVGIG (reference sequence). The TCR was taken from a human patient who received a liver transplant. These T cells may partly come from the graft donor. Sample: CD4+ T cells from blood, taken at the approximately 15-month timepoint. V is TRBV30 and J is TRBJ2-7; TRBD2 agrees at 7 bases. The CDR3 is CAWRAGGIPPYEQYF. The CDR3 DNA reads as TGTGCCTGGAGGGCCGGGGGGATTCCCCCCTACGAGCAGTACTTC.